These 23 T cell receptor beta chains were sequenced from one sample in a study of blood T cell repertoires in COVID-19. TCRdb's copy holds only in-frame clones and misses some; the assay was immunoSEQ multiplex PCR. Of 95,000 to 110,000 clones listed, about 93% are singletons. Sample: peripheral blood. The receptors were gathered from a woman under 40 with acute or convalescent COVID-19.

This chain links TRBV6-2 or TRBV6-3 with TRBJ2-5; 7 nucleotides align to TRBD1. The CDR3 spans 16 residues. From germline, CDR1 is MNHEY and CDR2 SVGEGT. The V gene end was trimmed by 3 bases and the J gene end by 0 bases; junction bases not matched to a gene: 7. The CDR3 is CASSYDRELNQETQYF. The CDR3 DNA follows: TGTGCCAGCAGTTATGACAGGGAACTGAACCAAGAGACCCAGTACTTC.

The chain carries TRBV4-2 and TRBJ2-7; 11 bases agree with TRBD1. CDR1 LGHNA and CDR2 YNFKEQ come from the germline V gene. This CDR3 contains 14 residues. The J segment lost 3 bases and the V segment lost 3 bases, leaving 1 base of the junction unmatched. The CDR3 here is CASSQGQGDYEQYF. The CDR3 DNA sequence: TGTGCCAGCAGCCAGGGACAGGGGGACTACGAGCAGTACTTC.

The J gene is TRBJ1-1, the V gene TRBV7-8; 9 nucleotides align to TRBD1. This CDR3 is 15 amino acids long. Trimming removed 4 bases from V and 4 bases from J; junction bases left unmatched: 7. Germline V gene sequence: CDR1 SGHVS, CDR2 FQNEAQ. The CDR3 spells CASSSLQGAGTEAFF. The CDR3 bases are TGTGCCAGCAGCTCCTTACAGGGGGCCGGCACTGAAGCTTTCTTT.

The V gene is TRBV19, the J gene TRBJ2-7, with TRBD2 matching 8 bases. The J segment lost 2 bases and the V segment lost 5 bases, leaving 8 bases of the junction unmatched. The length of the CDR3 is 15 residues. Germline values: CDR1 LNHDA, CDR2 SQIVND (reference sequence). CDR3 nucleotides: TGTGCCAGTAGTCCCACTAGCGGTTTTACCTACGAGCAGTACTTC. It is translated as CASSPTSGFTYEQYF.

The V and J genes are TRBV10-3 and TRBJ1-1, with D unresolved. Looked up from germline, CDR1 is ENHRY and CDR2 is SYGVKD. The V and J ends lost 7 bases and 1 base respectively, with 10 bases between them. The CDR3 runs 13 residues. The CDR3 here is CAIKKTENTEAFF. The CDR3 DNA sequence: TGTGCCATCAAAAAAACAGAGAACACTGAAGCTTTCTTT.

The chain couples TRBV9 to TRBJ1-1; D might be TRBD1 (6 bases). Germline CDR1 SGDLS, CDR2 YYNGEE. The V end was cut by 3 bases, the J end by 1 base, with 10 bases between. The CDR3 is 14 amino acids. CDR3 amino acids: CASSAGTQNTEAFF. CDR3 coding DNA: TGTGCCAGCAGCGCCGGGACACAGAACACTGAAGCTTTCTTT. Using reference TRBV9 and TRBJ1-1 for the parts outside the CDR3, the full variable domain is DSGVTQTPKHLITATGQRVTLRCSPRSGDLSVYWYQQSLDQGLQFLIQYYNGEERAKGNILERFSAQQFPDLHSELNLSSLELGDSALYFCASSAGTQNTEAFFGQGTRLTVV.

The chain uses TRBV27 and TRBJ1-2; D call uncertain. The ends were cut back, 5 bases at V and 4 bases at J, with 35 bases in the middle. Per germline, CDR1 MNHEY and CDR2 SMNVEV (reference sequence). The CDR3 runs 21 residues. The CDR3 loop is CASSQRPGIAFGPLPAYGYTF. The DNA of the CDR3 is TGTGCCAGCAGTCAAAGACCGGGAATCGCGTTCGGACCGTTACCTGCCTATGGCTACACCTTC.

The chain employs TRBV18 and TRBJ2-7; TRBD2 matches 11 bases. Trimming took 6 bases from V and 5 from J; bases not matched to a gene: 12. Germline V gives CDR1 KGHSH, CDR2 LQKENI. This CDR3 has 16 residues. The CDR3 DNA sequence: TGTGCCAGCTCCCCTAGGCCAACTAGCGGGAGAGACGAGCAGTACTTC. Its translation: CASSPRPTSGRDEQYF. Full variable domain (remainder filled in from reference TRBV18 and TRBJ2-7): NAGVMQNPRHLVRRRGQEARLRCSPMKGHSHVYWYRQLPEEGLKFMVYLQKENIIDESGMPKERFSAEFPKEGPSILRIQQVVRGDSAAYFCASSPRPTSGRDEQYFGPGTRLTVT.

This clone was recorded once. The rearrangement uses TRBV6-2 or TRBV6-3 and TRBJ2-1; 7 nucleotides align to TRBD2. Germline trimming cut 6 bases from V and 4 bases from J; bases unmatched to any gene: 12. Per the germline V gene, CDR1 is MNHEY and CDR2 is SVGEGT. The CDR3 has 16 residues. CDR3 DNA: TGTGCCAGCAGCACTGAGAGCGGGGTCGATTACAATGAGCAGTTCTTC. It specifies CASSTESGVDYNEQFF.

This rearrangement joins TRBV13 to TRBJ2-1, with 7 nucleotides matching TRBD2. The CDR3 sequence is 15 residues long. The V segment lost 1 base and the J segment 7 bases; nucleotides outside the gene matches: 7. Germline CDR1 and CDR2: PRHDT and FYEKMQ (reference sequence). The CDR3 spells CASSLVSGPTNEQFF. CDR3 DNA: TGTGCCAGCAGCTTAGTTAGCGGGCCGACTAATGAGCAGTTCTTC. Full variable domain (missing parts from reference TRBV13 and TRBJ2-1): AAGVIQSPRHLIKEKRETATLKCYPIPRHDTVYWYQQGPGQDPQFLISFYEKMQSDKGSIPDRFSAQQFSDYHSELNMSSLELGDSALYFCASSLVSGPTNEQFFGPGTRLTVL.

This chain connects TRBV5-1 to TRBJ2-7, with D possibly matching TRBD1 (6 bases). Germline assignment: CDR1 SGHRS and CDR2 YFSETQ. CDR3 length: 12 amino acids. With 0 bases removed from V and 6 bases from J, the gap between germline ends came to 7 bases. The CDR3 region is CASSLGQAEQYF. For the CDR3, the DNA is TGCGCCAGCAGCTTGGGACAGGCCGAGCAGTACTTC.

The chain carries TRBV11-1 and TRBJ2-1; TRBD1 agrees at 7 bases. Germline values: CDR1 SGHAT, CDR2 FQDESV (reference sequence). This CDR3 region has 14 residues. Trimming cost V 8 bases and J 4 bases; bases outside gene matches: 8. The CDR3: CASLGLGQYNEQFF. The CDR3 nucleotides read TGTGCCAGCTTAGGCCTGGGACAGTACAATGAGCAGTTCTTC.

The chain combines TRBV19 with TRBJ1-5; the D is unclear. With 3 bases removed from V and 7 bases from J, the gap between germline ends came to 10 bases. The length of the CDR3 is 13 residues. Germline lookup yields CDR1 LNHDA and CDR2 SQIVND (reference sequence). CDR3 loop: CASSIQGRQPQHF. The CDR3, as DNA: TGTGCCAGTAGTATCCAAGGGAGACAGCCCCAGCATTTT.

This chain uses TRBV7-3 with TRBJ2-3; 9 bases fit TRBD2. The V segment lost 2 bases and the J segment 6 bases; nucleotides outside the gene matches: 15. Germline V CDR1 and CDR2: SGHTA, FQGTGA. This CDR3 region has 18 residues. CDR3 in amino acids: CASSLLVSGLALGDTQYF. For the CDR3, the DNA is TGTGCCAGCAGCTTACTGGTGTCGGGACTAGCTTTAGGGGATACGCAGTATTTT.

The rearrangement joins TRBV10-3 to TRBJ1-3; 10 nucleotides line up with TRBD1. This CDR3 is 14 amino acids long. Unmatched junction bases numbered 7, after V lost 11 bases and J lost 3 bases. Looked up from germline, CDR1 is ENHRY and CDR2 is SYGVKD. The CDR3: CASTGGQVGNTIYF. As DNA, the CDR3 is TGTGCCTCGACAGGGGGCCAAGTTGGAAACACCATATATTTT.

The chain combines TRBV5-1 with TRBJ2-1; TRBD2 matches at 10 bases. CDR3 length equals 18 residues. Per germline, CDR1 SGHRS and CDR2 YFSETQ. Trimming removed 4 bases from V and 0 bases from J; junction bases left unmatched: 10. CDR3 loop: CASSLGLAVINSYNEQFF. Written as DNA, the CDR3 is TGCGCCAGCAGCCTAGGACTAGCGGTCATAAACTCCTACAATGAGCAGTTCTTC. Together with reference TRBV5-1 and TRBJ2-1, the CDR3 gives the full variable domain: KAGVTQTPRYLIKTRGQQVTLSCSPISGHRSVSWYQQTPGQGLQFLFEYFSETQRNKGNFPGRFSGRQFSNSRSEMNVSTLELGDSALYLCASSLGLAVINSYNEQFFGPGTRLTVL.

In DNA form, the CDR3 reads TGTGCCAGCAGCTTTGGGGGGGACTATGGCTACACCTTC. This sequence encodes CASSFGGDYGYTF. The chain joins TRBV7-9 to TRBJ1-2; D perhaps matches TRBD1 (5 bases). V dropped 3 bases and J dropped 3 bases, with 8 bases sitting between them. The CDR3 length is 13 residues. CDR1 and CDR2 from the germline V gene are SEHNR and FQNEAQ (reference sequence).

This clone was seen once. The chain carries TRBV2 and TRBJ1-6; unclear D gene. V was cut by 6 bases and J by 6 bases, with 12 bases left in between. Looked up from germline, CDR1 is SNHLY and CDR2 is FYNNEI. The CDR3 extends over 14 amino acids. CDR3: CASRLGISNSPLHF. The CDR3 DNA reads TGTGCCAGCAGACTCGGGATCTCTAATTCACCCCTCCACTTT.

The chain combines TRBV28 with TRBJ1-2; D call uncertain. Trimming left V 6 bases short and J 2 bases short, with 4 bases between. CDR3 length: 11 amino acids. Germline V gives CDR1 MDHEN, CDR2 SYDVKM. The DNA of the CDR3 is TGTGCCAGCAGGCAGAACTATGGCTACACCTTC. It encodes CASRQNYGYTF.

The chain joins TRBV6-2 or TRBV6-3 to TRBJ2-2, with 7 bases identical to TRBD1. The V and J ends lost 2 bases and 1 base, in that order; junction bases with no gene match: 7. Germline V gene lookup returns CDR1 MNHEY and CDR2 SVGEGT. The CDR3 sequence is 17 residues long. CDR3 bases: TGTGCCAGCAGTTACCACGGGACAGCTAAGAACACCGGGGAGCTGTTTTTT. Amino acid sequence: CASSYHGTAKNTGELFF.

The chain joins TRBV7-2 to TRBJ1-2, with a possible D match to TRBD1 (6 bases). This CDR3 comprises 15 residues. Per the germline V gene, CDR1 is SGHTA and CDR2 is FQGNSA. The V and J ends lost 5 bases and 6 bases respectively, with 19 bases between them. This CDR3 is CASSLQVGGADGYTF. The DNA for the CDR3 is TGTGCCAGCAGCCTACAAGTGGGGGGGGCGGATGGCTACACCTTC.

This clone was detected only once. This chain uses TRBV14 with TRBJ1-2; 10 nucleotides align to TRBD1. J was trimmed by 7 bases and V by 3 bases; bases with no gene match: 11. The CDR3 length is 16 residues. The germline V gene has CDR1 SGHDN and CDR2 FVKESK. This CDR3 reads CASSQSVTGGAGGYTF. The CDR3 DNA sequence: TGTGCCAGCAGCCAGAGTGTGACAGGGGGCGCCGGTGGCTACACCTTC. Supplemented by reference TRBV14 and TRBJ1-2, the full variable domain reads EAGVTQFPSHSVIEKGQTVTLRCDPISGHDNLYWYRRVMGKEIKFLLHFVKESKQDESGMPNNRFLAERTGGTYSTLKVQPAELEDSGVYFCASSQSVTGGAGGYTFGSGTRLTVV.

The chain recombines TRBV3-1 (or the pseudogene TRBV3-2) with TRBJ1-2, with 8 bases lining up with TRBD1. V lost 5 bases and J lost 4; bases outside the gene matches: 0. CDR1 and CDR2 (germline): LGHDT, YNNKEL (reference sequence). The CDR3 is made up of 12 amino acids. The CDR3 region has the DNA TGTGCCAGCAGCACAGGGGGCTATGGCTACACCTTC. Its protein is CASSTGGYGYTF.